The 21 T cell receptor beta chains below were found in one sample sequenced in a study of shared clonotypes between healthy human individuals. Profiled with immunoSEQ multiplex PCR; TCRdb holds only in-frame clones, not every one. The sample lists about 610,000 clones; around 96% were seen once. Naive CD8 cells, CD45RO-negative and positively selected for CCR7, excluded terminally differentiated effector memory CD45RA+ cells. Sequenced sample: naive CD8+ T cells sorted from blood. Receptor source: a woman in her thirties in good health.

J is TRBJ2-5 and V is TRBV29-1, with 8 nucleotides matching TRBD1. The DNA end is more similar to TRBJ2-7, so the J call may be wrong. Germline assignment: CDR1 SQVTM and CDR2 ANQGSEA. The CDR3 consists of 15 residues. Here the CDR3 DNA reads TGCAGCGTTGAAAAATGGGCAGGGGGCTCTTACGAGCAGTACTTC. It codes for CSVEKWAGGSYEQYF.

The chain has TRBV27 and TRBJ1-2; D is undetermined. CDR1 MNHEY and CDR2 SMNVEV come from the germline V gene (reference sequence). This CDR3 region has 15 residues. Trimming took off 5 bases at V and 2 bases at J, with 15 bases between the two ends. The CDR3 here is CASSPGASGNYGYTF. CDR3 DNA sequence: TGTGCCAGCAGTCCCGGAGCGTCCGGGAACTATGGCTACACCTTC.

This chain connects TRBV14 to TRBJ2-7, with D possibly TRBD1 on 5 matching bases. Germline V gene data show CDR1 as SGHDN and CDR2 as FVKESK. V lost 2 bases and J lost 2, with 10 bases in between. The CDR3 is 14 amino acids. CDR3 amino acids: CASSQYDRTYEQYF. The DNA of the CDR3 is TGTGCCAGCAGCCAATATGACAGAACCTACGAGCAGTACTTC. Full variable domain (outside the CDR3, taken from reference TRBV14 and TRBJ2-7): EAGVTQFPSHSVIEKGQTVTLRCDPISGHDNLYWYRRVMGKEIKFLLHFVKESKQDESGMPNNRFLAERTGGTYSTLKVQPAELEDSGVYFCASSQYDRTYEQYFGPGTRLTVT.

A single count supports this clone. V usage is TRBV27 and J usage is TRBJ2-1; a weak D match, TRBD2 (6 bases). Germline V CDR1 and CDR2: MNHEY, SMNVEV (reference sequence). There are 14 residues in the CDR3. The V end was cut by 5 bases, the J end by 8 bases, with 16 bases between. The DNA for the CDR3 is TGTGCCAGCAGTAGAAGACTAGTTTTCCATGAGCAGTTCTTC. It translates to CASSRRLVFHEQFF.

The chain couples TRBV7-9 to TRBJ1-4; 7 positions match TRBD1. The CDR3 has 14 amino acids. V lost 6 bases to trimming and J lost 4 bases; unmatched junction nucleotides: 5. Germline lookup yields CDR1 SEHNR and CDR2 FQNEAQ (reference sequence). CDR3 sequence (DNA): TGTGCCAGCAGGGGGGACAGCTTTAATGAAAAACTGTTTTTT. Its translation: CASRGDSFNEKLFF.

V gene TRBV7-2 combines with J gene TRBJ2-7, with a possible D match to TRBD1 (6 bases). Germline lookup yields CDR1 SGHTA and CDR2 FQGNSA. The CDR3 length is 16 residues. Trimming took 5 bases from V and 4 from J, leaving 21 bases between them. The CDR3 bases are TGTGCCAGCAGCCAACCAGGGGAGCGGCGGAGGTACGAGCAGTACTTC. Its protein is CASSQPGERRRYEQYF.

The CDR3 loop reads CASTGVAVYEQYF. In nucleotides, the CDR3 is TGTGCCAGCACCGGCGTAGCAGTCTACGAGCAGTACTTC. This sequence joins TRBV11-2 and TRBJ2-5, with unresolved D. The closer fit of TRBJ2-7 to the DNA end suggests the J call may be wrong. Per the germline V gene, CDR1 is SGHAT and CDR2 is FQNNGV. The CDR3 is 13 amino acids.

The chain combines TRBV7-3 with TRBJ2-7; 10 bases align to TRBD2. Trimming took 5 bases from V and 3 from J; bases not matched to a gene: 10. This CDR3 has 16 amino acids. Germline-derived CDR1 and CDR2 are SGHTA and FQGTGA. This CDR3 is CASSEGRLAGVYEQYF. CDR3 in DNA: TGTGCCAGCAGCGAAGGTCGACTAGCGGGTGTCTACGAGCAGTACTTC.

Comment on this clone: The same CDR3 is also encoded by other DNA sequences in this sample. The DNA for the CDR3 is TGTGCCAGCACACCGGGGGGCAATGAGCAGTTCTTC. Translating gives CASTPGGNEQFF. This chain connects TRBV27 to TRBJ2-1, with 7 bases lining up with TRBD2. Per germline, CDR1 MNHEY and CDR2 SMNVEV (reference sequence). The CDR3 extends over 12 amino acids. The V segment lost 7 bases and the J segment 6 bases; nucleotides outside the gene matches: 3.

The chain carries TRBV2 and TRBJ2-1, with 8 bases lining up with TRBD2. This CDR3 has 17 residues. The V segment lost 0 bases and the J segment 6 bases; nucleotides outside the gene matches: 10. Per germline, CDR1 SNHLY and CDR2 FYNNEI. The CDR3 bases are TGTGCCAGCAGTGAAGCGCTAATTCGGGAGGGCCCCAATGAGCAGTTCTTC. Protein product: CASSEALIREGPNEQFF.

Of note for this clone: This specimen includes other DNA sequences encoding the same CDR3. This chain connects TRBV5-6 to TRBJ1-4; D unclear. V was clipped by 0 bases and J by 7 bases, with 7 bases between them. The CDR3 runs to 13 residues. Per germline, CDR1 SGHDT and CDR2 YYEEEE. The CDR3 loop is CASSLGRGEKLFF. The CDR3 region has the DNA TGTGCCAGCAGCTTGGGGCGAGGTGAAAAACTGTTTTTT.

The chain combines TRBV7-8 with TRBJ2-7; D is undetermined. Germline V gene data show CDR1 as SGHVS and CDR2 as FQNEAQ. V shed 0 bases and J shed 2 bases, with 8 bases lying between them. CDR3 length: 14 amino acids. CDR3 sequence: CASSLASPTYEQYF. In DNA form, the CDR3 reads TGTGCCAGCAGCTTAGCCAGCCCTACCTACGAGCAGTACTTC.

The CDR3 sequence is CASGRNSNQPQHF. The CDR3 bases are TGTGCCAGTGGCAGGAATAGCAATCAGCCCCAGCATTTT. The chain has TRBV19 and TRBJ1-5, with unresolved D. The CDR3 spans 13 residues. Germline V CDR1 and CDR2: LNHDA, SQIVND (reference sequence). The V end was cut by 8 bases, the J end by 0 bases, with 8 bases between.

The rearrangement links TRBV28 to TRBJ1-5, with 9 bases that match TRBD1. Germline V gene lookup returns CDR1 MDHEN and CDR2 SYDVKM. V was clipped by 3 bases and J by 4 bases; unmatched bases: 13. The CDR3 is 18 amino acids. Here the CDR3 reads CASSFNPTSDRGNQPQHF. DNA of the CDR3: TGTGCCAGCAGTTTTAATCCCACATCAGACAGGGGGAATCAGCCCCAGCATTTT.

The rearrangement joins TRBV28 to TRBJ2-3; no reliable D call. The germline V gene encodes CDR1 MDHEN and CDR2 SYDVKM. Trimming pared 1 base from V and 4 bases from J, leaving 12 bases between. The CDR3 consists of 15 residues. The DNA for the CDR3 is TGTGCCAGCAGTTTATTCGCGACCACGCCAGATACGCAGTATTTT. As protein: CASSLFATTPDTQYF.

This sequence joins TRBV6-5 and TRBJ2-2, with D unresolved. Between the trimmed V and J ends, which lost 0 bases and 6 bases, there was a span of 8 bases. The CDR3 is 14 residues long. Germline CDR1 MNHEY, CDR2 SVGAGI. The DNA of the CDR3 is TGTGCCAGCAGTTACTCGAGCTACTCCGGGGAGCTGTTTTTT. This gives the protein CASSYSSYSGELFF.

The chain carries TRBV2 and TRBJ2-7; 11 nucleotides align to TRBD2. Germline trimming cut 7 bases from V and 5 bases from J; bases unmatched to any gene: 7. Looked up from germline, CDR1 is SNHLY and CDR2 is FYNNEI. The CDR3 loop spans 14 amino acids. CDR3 nucleotide sequence: TGTGCCAGCACTTATAGCGGGAGGGCCAACGAGCAGTACTTC. The encoded protein is CASTYSGRANEQYF.

Here the CDR3 reads CASSQDMTGDDEQYF. CDR3 sequence (DNA): TGTGCCAGCAGCCAAGATATGACAGGGGACGACGAGCAGTACTTC. The V call is TRBV14, the J call TRBJ2-7; 8 bases line up with TRBD1. After removal of 0 bases from V and 5 bases from J, the junction contained 6 bases not matched to a gene. Germline loops: CDR1 SGHDN, CDR2 FVKESK. The length of the CDR3 is 15 residues.

This chain uses TRBV19 with TRBJ1-1; maybe TRBD1 (5 bases). Trimming left V 4 bases short and J 5 bases short, with 14 bases between. The CDR3 consists of 14 residues. Germline lookup yields CDR1 LNHDA and CDR2 SQIVND (reference sequence). The CDR3 sequence: CASSKVREVTEAFF. CDR3 in DNA: TGTGCCAGTAGTAAAGTCAGGGAAGTAACTGAAGCTTTCTTT.

The CDR3 sequence: CASSLPGGGETQYF. As DNA, the CDR3 is TGTGCCAGCAGCTTACCGGGAGGAGGGGAGACCCAGTACTTC. The chain carries TRBV7-2 and TRBJ2-5; 7 bases align to TRBD2. The CDR3 has 14 residues. Germline CDR1 reads SGHTA; CDR2 reads FQGNSA. V was pared by 2 bases and J by 5 bases, with 5 bases of the junction left unmatched.

V gene TRBV27 combines with J gene TRBJ1-1, with D perhaps matching TRBD1 (6 bases). Deletions cut 5 bases from V and 6 bases from J, with 13 bases between. From germline, CDR1 is MNHEY and CDR2 SMNVEV (reference sequence). The CDR3 has 13 amino acids. DNA for the CDR3: TGTGCCAGCAGTAGGGGGGGTTCGGCTGAAGCTTTCTTT. Translation gives CASSRGGSAEAFF.